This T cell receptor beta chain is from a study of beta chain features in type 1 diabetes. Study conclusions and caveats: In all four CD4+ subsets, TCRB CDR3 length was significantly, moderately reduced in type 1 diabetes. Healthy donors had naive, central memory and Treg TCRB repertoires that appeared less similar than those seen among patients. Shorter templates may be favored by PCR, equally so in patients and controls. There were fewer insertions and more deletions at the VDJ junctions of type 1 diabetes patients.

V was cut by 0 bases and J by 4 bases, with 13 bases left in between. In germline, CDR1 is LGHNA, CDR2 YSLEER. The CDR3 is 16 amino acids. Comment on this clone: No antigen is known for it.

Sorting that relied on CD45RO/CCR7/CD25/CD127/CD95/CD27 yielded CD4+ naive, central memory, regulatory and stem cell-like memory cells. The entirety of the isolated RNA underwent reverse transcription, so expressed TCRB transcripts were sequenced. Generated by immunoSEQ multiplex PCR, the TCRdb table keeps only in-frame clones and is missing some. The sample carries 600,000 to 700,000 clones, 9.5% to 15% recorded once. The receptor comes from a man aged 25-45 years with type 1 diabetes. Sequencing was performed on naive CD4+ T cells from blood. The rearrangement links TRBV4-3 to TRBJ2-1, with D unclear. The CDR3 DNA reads TGCGCCAGCAGCCAAGATCTAAGGGTAGAGTACAATGAGCAGTTCTTC. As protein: CASSQDLRVEYNEQFF.